This TCR beta chain is drawn from a study of cytomegalovirus exposure and HLA in healthy donors listed by TCRdb under 2017. Turning to the overall study: According to an earlier analysis of a few hundred of the donors, roughly 180 million T cells yielded 95 million to 140 million unique TCR beta sequences and more than 250 Gb of sequence data. About 300 gigabases of sequencing data and approximately 84 million unique TCR sequences were included in an early release covering several hundred HLA-typed donors. The genetic ancestry cluster associated with self-reported Caucasian donors included 70% to 85% of the roughly 390 genotyped donors. The study was designed to test whether signatures of past pathogen exposure could be identified by cataloging public T cell receptors. Using immunosequencing, the study profiled T cell repertoires from 640 or so subjects and related those repertoires to cytomegalovirus serostatus. Along with the approximately 650-subject first cohort, a separate validation cohort of roughly 110 different subjects was used. The study combined high-throughput TCR immunosequencing, statistical association of individual TCRs with disease status, and machine learning to predict cytomegalovirus infection status. A later analysis re-examined previously published TCR beta repertoires from roughly 650 donors and added high-resolution HLA genotyping to investigate patterns of TCR occurrence. Rather than using new phenotypic data, the later analysis identified candidate immune exposures from TCR beta sequences and from how often those sequences occurred across donors. To decide whether each TCR beta V gene segment behaved as functional or pseudogenic, an earlier analysis of fewer than 750 of the donors relied on high-throughput TCR beta sequencing. Donor age, sex, ethnicity and CMV serostatus were compiled together with the repertoire data. A later genetic analysis took genome-wide SNP genotypes for about three fifths of the 666 donors and used that subset as a discovery cohort. All discovery cohort repertoires had been generated on a single sequencing platform. Class I and class II HLA loci were covered by the typing at four-digit resolution. The number of typed donors differed by locus: roughly 629-630 for A, B, C, DRB1 and DQB1; 522 for DQA1; approximately 610 for DPA1; and roughly 470 for DPB1. Because of strong linkage in the cohort, roughly five DR-DQ haplotypes were treated as single units for association and clustering. Among a few hundred genotyped donors of the cohort, an average of 235,054 unique TCR beta nucleotide sequences were sequenced per donor, around a sixth of them non-productive.

The library was obtained by the immunoSEQ multiplex PCR assay. A mixture of 60 forward primers for TCR Vbeta segments and 13 reverse primers for TCR Jbeta segments was used in the multiplex PCR. A multiplex PCR assay on genomic DNA amplified the CDR3 region of rearranged TCR beta genes. The amplified TCR beta libraries were sequenced on the Illumina HiSeq System as 87-base-pair reads. The authors' analysis ran thus. A later analysis counted 65 million to 90 million unique TCR beta chains across the 500 to 850 repertoires, and roughly 9.9 million of these chains were shared by at least two donors. A nearest-neighbor algorithm error-corrected the raw reads and collapsed the reads into unique sequences, merging closely related sequences to remove PCR and sequencing errors. To assign V, D and J gene segments, CDR3 sequences were aligned to IMGT reference sequences. For a sequence to be retained, a match of at least six nucleotides was required to both a V gene segment and a J gene segment. A rearrangement was called productive if the CDR3 had no stop codons and remained in frame with V and J, and every other rearrangement was called non-productive. Following IMGT convention, CDR3 was defined as the stretch from the second conserved V-encoded cysteine to the conserved J-encoded phenylalanine. In an earlier analysis of just under 600 of the donors, sequences lacking an unambiguous match to a single V gene segment were excluded. An earlier analysis of approximately 590 of the donors classified V segments as functional when productive rearrangements were above 56.7% and as segregating when the standard deviation between donors was above 5%. To diagnose cytomegalovirus status from the catalog of TCR beta chain sequences, a statistical classification framework was built. In a later analysis, V and J genes were assigned by comparing TCR nucleotide sequences against IMGT/GENE-DB human TR gene sequences. Using the TCRdist pipeline, a later analysis assigned CDR3 sequences along with most-parsimonious VDJ recombination scenarios. In a later analysis, each TCR beta chain was defined by its CDR3 amino acid sequence together with its V-gene family, and reads lacking a unique V-gene family were excluded. As a way to deal with suspected cross-contamination and a sequencing artifact, a later analysis dropped over 550 nucleotide sequences that were highly shared and had low generation probability. In a later analysis, a clonal expansion index was calculated for each public chain from normalized within-repertoire ranks of inferred template counts. In a later analysis, generation probabilities were computed using a VDJ recombination model fitted to out-of-frame rearrangements, and the results were checked against IGoR. A later analysis scored TCR-TCR, TCR-HLA and TCR-CMV co-occurrence with hypergeometric tests, applying a repertoire-size bias correction to TCR pairs. False discovery rates were estimated in a later analysis by permuting HLA or CMV assignments 20 times. In a later analysis, co-occurring TCRs were grouped with DBSCAN, and TCRdist sequence similarity was added when clustering was performed within HLA-allele-positive subsets. Co-occurrence clustering excluded repertoires with fewer than 30,000 or more than 120,000 public chains, plus five with anomalous nucleotide sharing. Not all clones reach the TCRdb copy of this immuneACCESS table, which keeps in-frame sequences only. Checked studies attribute under half of the gap to unresolved V genes and leave the rest unexplained. That table furnishes V, J and clone size, whereas the DNA furnished D and trimming. This sample lists 100,000 to 150,000 clones; roughly 83% were detected once. The ten most abundant clones make up 20% of the sample.

The sample holds a few counts of this clone. Its antigen is not yet known. One base away there is no much larger clone; base qualities are not given. The paper as a whole reports these results and caveats: Strong co-occurrence of HLA alleles, especially DR and DQ, made assigning TCR associations to individual alleles difficult. A further reported finding was that TCR beta sequences accurately predicted the HLA-A and HLA-B alleles for most subjects in the first cohort. Across donors, most TCR sequences were observed very rarely, whereas some public TCRs were present in many individuals. The classifier was reported to diagnose cytomegalovirus status with high specificity and sensitivity in both the original and validation cohorts. This cohort had only TCR beta chains sequenced, and the lack of alpha or paired-chain data limited which features could be detected. The authors suggested that the approach could potentially be generalized to other disease states and immunological phenotypes. Sequencing depth was assumed to be roughly uniform across donors in the presence/absence analyses, though that assumption may not hold. Linkage disequilibrium might explain the correlated functional status among segregating V segments, but an unknown experimental factor could not be ruled out. According to a later genetic analysis, donors in an Asian-associated ancestry cluster had fewer N-insertions in productive TCRs than the approximately 690-donor mean. A later genetic analysis associated a missense DCLRE1C variant with V-gene and J-gene trimming of TCR beta chains, and an independent cohort replicated the association. A later analysis reported that several top co-occurrence clusters appeared linked to parvovirus B19, influenza, CMV and Epstein-Barr virus. HLA typing was unavailable for some donors at each locus, so association tests used only the typed subset. A group of highly shared sequence variants was considered likely to be a technical artifact of the sequencing pipeline. An earlier analysis of around 600 of the donors showed that most TCR beta V segments appeared in productive rearrangements either about 87% or about 30% of the time, which broadly matched IMGT annotations. In a later analysis, HLA-associated TCR beta chains were found to be more clonally expanded and to have lower generation probabilities than equally common non-associated chains. In a later analysis, TCR association rates were found to vary across HLA loci, with the most associated TCRs seen for DRB1 alleles and the fewest for HLA-C alleles. Some IMGT-functional V segments, including TRBV6-2 and TRBV6-3, could not be told apart with the 87-base-pair reads, so those segments were excluded. A total of around 150 TCR beta chains were listed by the study as associated with cytomegalovirus. In vitro tests confirmed that a few of the cytomegalovirus-associated TCR beta chains recognize cytomegalovirus antigens. A later analysis associated 15,000 to 20,000 TCR beta sequences with specific HLA alleles at a false discovery rate of 0.05. CMV serostatus was the only immune exposure information available for the cohort. According to a later analysis, most CMV-associated TCR beta chains appeared to be HLA-restricted, and the HLA associations seemed to be driven largely by CMV exposure. The earlier analysis of almost 600 of the donors excluded around 17 rarely observed V segments, including chromosome 9 orphons, because counts were too low.

Its CDR3 holds 15 amino acids, cysteine through phenylalanine. Kept here is only the CDR3 DNA, which spans 45 bases and is read in frame from base 1. CDR1 and CDR2 are read off the germline V gene as SGHAT and FQNNGV. V is trimmed back by 3 bases and J by 5 bases, and the junction contains 4 bases that no gene match accounts for. The cohort comprised hundreds of healthy bone marrow donors. Cohort members were all nominally healthy when sampled, although unrecorded immune exposures were likely present. The donor was CMV seropositive and belonged to the group of more than 250 seropositive cohort members. Every donor gave a peripheral blood sample, and the peripheral blood mononuclear cells from that sample were used for TCR beta sequencing. The Qiagen DNeasy Blood Extraction Kit was used to extract genomic DNA from the blood cell samples.

The V gene is TRBV11-2 and the J gene is TRBJ2-5; the junction holds 12 bases that match TRBD2. The source material was PBMCs. This receptor was identified in a man aged 18 to 29 in good health and CMV-seropositive. The CDR3 reads CASSFSGLAGETQYF. Here is the DNA: TGTGCCAGCAGCTTTTCGGGACTAGCGGGCGAGACCCAGTACTTC.